Listed below are T cell receptor beta chains from one sample, sequenced in a study of blood T cell repertoires in COVID-19. Some clones are missing from TCRdb's copy, which holds only in-frame ones; the method was immunoSEQ multiplex PCR. The sample comprises 80,000 to 100,000 clones, roughly 90% of which are singletons, and 4% to 4.5% rests with the top ten. Sequences were obtained from peripheral blood. These receptors were taken from a human donor with COVID-19, enrolled during active disease. The donor label of this sample is uncertain. Each CDR3 is given with its conserved first and last residue. Fields, in order: D gene, J gene, clone size, V gene, CDR3 protein, CDR3 DNA. D genes are given only for firm matches. Expanded clones are given a class, and other clones once, few, many or no size at all.

TRBD1 TRBJ1-1 once TRBV7-9 CASSPGQGEMNTEAFF TGTGCCAGCAGCCCGGGACAGGGGGAAATGAACACTGAAGCTTTCTTT
TRBD1 TRBJ1-4 - TRBV7-3 CASSLKGLGQGNEKLFF TGTGCCAGCAGCTTAAAGGGTCTCGGACAGGGTAACGAAAAACTGTTTTTT
- TRBJ2-1 - TRBV6-5 CASRAGKEDNEQFF TGTGCCAGCAGAGCCGGGAAAGAAGACAATGAGCAGTTCTTC
- TRBJ1-3 - TRBV5-1 CASSFGQGNTIYF TGCGCCAGCAGCTTCGGACAGGGAAACACCATATATTTT
TRBD1 TRBJ2-7 - TRBV4-2 CASSQDWGQRAYEQYF TGTGCCAGCAGCCAAGATTGGGGACAGAGAGCCTACGAGCAGTACTTC
TRBD1 TRBJ1-4 - TRBV5-1 CASSLVQGGEKLFF TGCGCCAGCAGCTTGGTACAGGGGGGTGAAAAACTGTTTTTT
- TRBJ1-1 - TRBV7-9 CASSITDTEAFF TGTGCCAGCAGCATCACGGACACTGAAGCTTTCTTT
TRBD1 TRBJ2-3 - TRBV7-9 CASTPRGTSITDTQYF TGTGCCAGCACCCCCAGGGGGACATCGATTACAGATACGCAGTATTTT
TRBD2 TRBJ2-3 - TRBV4-2 CASSQLAGGLYLTDTQYF TGTGCCAGCAGCCAACTAGCGGGGGGTCTCTATCTCACAGATACGCAGTATTTT
- TRBJ1-1 - TRBV24-1 CATSDSNKGLGEAFF TGTGCCACCAGTGATTCGAACAAGGGGCTGGGGGAAGCTTTCTTT
TRBD1 TRBJ1-5 - TRBV5-3 CARSLVEGARSNQPQHF TGTGCCAGAAGCTTGGTTGAGGGGGCGCGTAGCAATCAGCCCCAGCATTTT
TRBD2 TRBJ2-7 - TRBV6-2/TRBV6-3 CASSYSASGGSYEQYF TGTGCCAGCAGTTACAGTGCTAGCGGAGGGAGTTACGAGCAGTACTTC
- TRBJ2-3 - TRBV7-9 CASSKPSGNTQYF TGTGCCAGCAGCAAGCCGTCGGGGAATACGCAGTATTTT
TRBD1 TRBJ2-7 once TRBV11-2 CASSFGGQGTYEQYF TGTGCCAGCAGCTTCGGGGGACAGGGAACCTACGAGCAGTACTTC
- TRBJ1-1 - TRBV5-1 CASSLEGENTEAFF TGCGCCAGCAGCTTGGAGGGGGAGAACACTGAAGCTTTCTTT